This TCR beta chain was recorded in a study of identical twins. Points from the study as a whole: Invariant MAIT and iNKT cells may have partly biased zero-insertion analyses.

Turning to this clonotype: Its antigen is not identified.

Germline CDR1 and CDR2: SGHKS and YYEKEE (reference sequence). The CDR3 runs 14 residues. V lost 4 bases to trimming and J lost 7 bases, with 18 bases between them. Unique molecular identifiers were in the cDNA, with template-switch universal primer binding. TCRdb redid the calling of the 5' RACE reads with MiXCR, one entry per CDR3 protein. The data show under 300,000 distinct CDR3 sequences, with more than 13% seen just once and around 8.3% held by the top ten. Source material: memory (CD45RO+) T cells sorted from blood. The chain has TRBV5-5 and TRBJ2-7; the D is unclear. The source is a woman aged 18-30 years in good health. CDR3 protein: CASSPFWTAVEQYF. The DNA for the CDR3 is TGTGCCAGCAGCCCTTTCTGGACCGCCGTAGAGCAGTACTTC.